These 26 T cell receptor beta chains share one sample of origin, sequenced in a study of blood T cell repertoires in COVID-19. Generated by immunoSEQ multiplex PCR, the TCRdb table keeps only in-frame clones and is missing some. Altogether 300,000 to 350,000 clones are present, approximately 86% being singletons, with the ten largest covering roughly 2.3%. The specimen was peripheral blood. These receptors all stem from a man in his late teens or twenties with active or convalescent COVID-19.

This clone was observed a few times. The V and J genes are TRBV7-2 and TRBJ2-7; perhaps TRBD2 as D (5 bases). Germline loops: CDR1 SGHTA, CDR2 FQGNSA. CDR3 length equals 14 residues. V lost 1 base to trimming and J lost 10 bases, with 17 bases between them. CDR3 protein: CASSLDTGLASQYF. The CDR3 DNA reads as TGTGCCAGCAGCTTAGACACGGGGTTGGCTAGCCAGTACTTC. The entire variable domain, with the rest obtained from reference TRBV7-2 and TRBJ2-7, is as follows: GAGVSQSPSNKVTEKGKDVELRCDPISGHTALYWYRQSLGQGLEFLIYFQGNSAPDKSGLPSDRFSAERTGGSVSTLTIQRTQQEDSAVYLCASSLDTGLASQYFGPGTRLTVT.

The genes are TRBV6-5 and TRBJ2-7; D might be TRBD1 (8 bases). Germline V gives CDR1 MNHEY, CDR2 SVGAGI. The V and J ends lost 5 bases and 2 bases respectively, with 13 bases between them. CDR3 length equals 14 residues. CDR3 sequence (DNA): TGTGCCAGCAGTCAACAGGGGGGGGCCTACGAGCAGTACTTC. Its protein product is CASSQQGGAYEQYF.

The chain has TRBV5-8 and TRBJ1-4, with TRBD1 matching 7 bases. This CDR3 comprises 16 residues. Germline CDR1 is SGHTS and CDR2 is YDEGEE. V trimming: 4 bases; J trimming: 7 bases; junction bases outside the gene matches: 13. The CDR3 coding sequence is TGTGCCAGCAGCAACAGACAGGGAAGGGGGACTGAAAAACTGTTTTTT. Translation: CASSNRQGRGTEKLFF.

The chain recombines TRBV7-8 with TRBJ1-4; D is unclear. This CDR3 is 14 amino acids long. V dropped 2 bases and J dropped 8 bases, with 12 bases sitting between them. Germline loops: CDR1 SGHVS, CDR2 FQNEAQ. As DNA, the CDR3 is TGTGCCAGCAGCTTATTGCGGGTAGACGAAAAACTGTTTTTT. It codes for CASSLLRVDEKLFF.

V usage is TRBV2 and J usage is TRBJ2-3; 7 bases match TRBD2. The trim removed 7 bases at V and 0 bases at J, leaving 7 bases unmatched. This CDR3 comprises 15 residues. CDR1 and CDR2 from the germline V gene are SNHLY and FYNNEI. The CDR3 DNA sequence: TGTGCCAGCACTTCGGGAGGTTCTAGCACAGATACGCAGTATTTT. Its translation is CASTSGGSSTDTQYF.

This rearrangement joins TRBV5-6 to TRBJ2-7; D may be TRBD2 (6 bases). V was pared by 2 bases and J by 3 bases, with 15 bases between. Germline CDR1 and CDR2: SGHDT and YYEEEE. CDR3 length equals 15 residues. CDR3 coding DNA: TGTGCCAGCAGCTTTGGGGACGGGGGATTCTACGAGCAGTACTTC. Translating it yields CASSFGDGGFYEQYF.

This chain uses TRBV19 with TRBJ1-1; D unresolved. V lost 4 bases to trimming and J lost 1 base, with 10 bases between them. The CDR3 has 14 residues. Per the germline V gene, CDR1 is LNHDA and CDR2 is SQIVND (reference sequence). The CDR3 is CASSRGRWNTEAFF. DNA for the CDR3: TGTGCCAGTAGTAGAGGGAGGTGGAACACTGAAGCTTTCTTT.

V is TRBV18 and J is TRBJ2-3; 8 nucleotides match TRBD2. After removal of 6 bases from V and 3 bases from J, the junction contained 5 bases not matched to a gene. CDR3 length: 14 residues. Germline V gene sequence: CDR1 KGHSH, CDR2 LQKENI. In DNA, the CDR3 is TGTGCCAGCTCGAGCGGGGGAGGGACAGATACGCAGTATTTT. This gives the protein CASSSGGGTDTQYF.

This chain joins TRBV12-3 or TRBV12-4 and TRBJ2-7; D is uncertain. V dropped 3 bases and J dropped 5 bases, with 8 bases sitting between them. The CDR3 is 12 residues long. CDR3 protein: CASSFLNNEQYF. For the CDR3, the DNA is TGTGCCAGCAGTTTCTTAAACAACGAGCAGTACTTC.

V and J are TRBV28 and TRBJ1-1; D call uncertain. CDR1 and CDR2 from the germline V gene are MDHEN and SYDVKM. V was cut by 6 bases and J by 0 bases, with 8 bases left in between. This CDR3 contains 13 residues. CDR3 residues: CASRDNMNTEAFF. The CDR3 region has the DNA TGTGCCAGCAGAGACAACATGAACACTGAAGCTTTCTTT.

The rearrangement uses TRBV6-2 or TRBV6-3 and TRBJ2-7, with 7 nucleotides matching TRBD1. The CDR3 contains 14 residues. Per germline, CDR1 MNHEY and CDR2 SVGEGT. After removal of 5 bases from V and 7 bases from J, the junction contained 11 bases not matched to a gene. The CDR3 sequence: CASSDRTGSREQYF. The CDR3 region has the DNA TGTGCCAGCAGTGACCGGACAGGCTCGAGGGAGCAGTACTTC.

The chain carries TRBV10-1 and TRBJ2-1; D might be TRBD2 (7 bases). Germline V gives CDR1 WNHNN, CDR2 SYGVQD (reference sequence). V lost 3 bases to trimming and J lost 4 bases, with 13 bases between them. This CDR3 has 15 amino acids. The CDR3 sequence: CASSDGGGKYNEQFF. The CDR3 DNA sequence: TGCGCCAGCAGTGATGGGGGGGGCAAGTACAATGAGCAGTTCTTC.

V gene TRBV5-6 combines with J gene TRBJ2-1; 13 bases are shared with TRBD2. The V gene end was trimmed by 2 bases and the J gene end by 9 bases; junction bases not matched to a gene: 5. CDR3 length: 15 amino acids. Germline V gene data show CDR1 as SGHDT and CDR2 as YYEEEE. The CDR3 spells CASSFTSGGAIEQFF. The DNA of the CDR3 is TGTGCCAGCAGCTTCACTAGCGGGGGGGCCATTGAGCAGTTCTTC.

A few counts support this clone. The chain uses TRBV7-9 and TRBJ2-3; 7 bases are a match to TRBD2. Losses at the gene ends were 0 bases for V and 2 bases for J; bases not matched to a gene: 11. CDR1 SEHNR and CDR2 FQNEAQ come from the germline V gene (reference sequence). The CDR3 has 18 residues. CDR3 loop: CASSLASRASGYTDTQYF. In nucleotides, the CDR3 is TGTGCCAGCAGCTTAGCGTCTCGGGCTAGCGGATACACAGATACGCAGTATTTT.

V gene TRBV28 combines with J gene TRBJ2-3, with TRBD1 matching over 7 bases. The length of the CDR3 is 16 residues. Germline V lookup: CDR1 MDHEN, CDR2 SYDVKM. V was clipped by 5 bases and J by 6 bases; unmatched bases: 14. The CDR3 bases are TGTGCCAGCAGTGGGTCCACGACAGGGAGTGCGGATACGCAGTATTTT. This translates into CASSGSTTGSADTQYF.

The chain uses TRBV21-1 and TRBJ1-4. TRBV21-1 is a pseudogene. The CDR3 is made up of 15 amino acids. CDR3 coding DNA: TGTGCCAGCAGCAAAGTGAAAGAGGAAGGCGAAAAACTGTTTTTT. This codes for CASSKVKEEGEKLFF.

This clone showed up just once. The V gene is TRBV27, the J gene TRBJ2-1, with 8 bases aligning to TRBD2. This CDR3 contains 15 residues. J lost 2 bases, V lost 2 bases, and 2 bases had no gene match. Looked up from germline, CDR1 is MNHEY and CDR2 is SMNVEV (reference sequence). The DNA of the CDR3 is TGTGCCAGCAGTTTAGCGGGGGGACCCTACAATGAGCAGTTCTTC. Its translation: CASSLAGGPYNEQFF.

The chain is built from TRBV9 and TRBJ2-1; D might be TRBD1 (5 bases). The CDR3 consists of 18 residues. The V end was cut by 0 bases, the J end by 0 bases, with 16 bases between. Germline lookup yields CDR1 SGDLS and CDR2 YYNGEE. The CDR3 nucleotides read TGTGCCAGCAGCGTAGGGAAGGGGCTCCTGAGCTCCTACAATGAGCAGTTCTTC. Translation: CASSVGKGLLSSYNEQFF.

The genes are TRBV12-5 and TRBJ2-1; TRBD2 aligns across 8 bases. This CDR3 has 13 residues. Looked up from germline, CDR1 is LGHNT and CDR2 is FRNRAP. Trimming cost V 6 bases and J 6 bases; bases outside gene matches: 4. The chain's CDR3 is CASGAGTSNEQFF. As DNA, the CDR3 is TGTGCTAGTGGCGCCGGGACTAGCAATGAGCAGTTCTTC.

The rearrangement uses TRBV15 and TRBJ1-1, with 8 bases lining up with TRBD1. V lost 5 bases and J lost 4; bases outside the gene matches: 6. CDR3 length: 14 amino acids. Germline V gene lookup returns CDR1 LNHNV and CDR2 YYDKDF (reference sequence). The CDR3 region is CATSPDRGFTEAFF. CDR3 DNA: TGTGCCACCAGCCCTGACAGGGGATTCACTGAAGCTTTCTTT.

The chain has TRBV19 and TRBJ2-7; TRBD1 matches 10 bases. The V gene's germline CDR1 is LNHDA and CDR2 SQIVND (reference sequence). CDR3 length: 16 amino acids. V lost 3 bases to trimming and J lost 4 bases; unmatched junction nucleotides: 9. CDR3 sequence: CASSIVMGQGSYEQYF. The CDR3, as DNA: TGTGCCAGTAGTATTGTTATGGGACAGGGGTCATACGAGCAGTACTTC.

The chain employs TRBV28 and TRBJ2-3; D remains ambiguous. Germline CDR1 reads MDHEN; CDR2 reads SYDVKM. The CDR3 is 15 amino acids. The V gene lost 3 bases and the J gene lost 1 base, with 11 bases spanning the gap. The CDR3 here is CASSFQGDRTDTQYF. The DNA of the CDR3 is TGTGCCAGCAGTTTTCAAGGAGACCGCACAGATACGCAGTATTTT.

The chain couples TRBV18 to TRBJ2-7; possible D gene TRBD2, 6 bases. Trimming cost V 6 bases and J 6 bases, with 21 bases left between them. The CDR3 length is 15 residues. CDR1 is KGHSH, CDR2 LQKENI, per germline. The CDR3 DNA reads as TGTGCCAGCTCGCCCCCGTTGCGGGGTACCGGCGAGCAGTACTTC. Its translation is CASSPPLRGTGEQYF.

The V gene is TRBV7-2, the J gene TRBJ1-1; D not resolved. With 1 base removed from V and 7 bases from J, the gap between germline ends came to 13 bases. This CDR3 region has 14 residues. CDR1 is SGHTA and CDR2 is FQGNSA in the germline V gene. The CDR3 coding sequence is TGTGCCAGCAGCTTAGGCCAGGTTTTGGGTGAAGCTTTCTTT. Translation: CASSLGQVLGEAFF.

This rearrangement joins TRBV11-3 to TRBJ2-2; TRBD2 agrees at 12 bases. Germline trimming cut 5 bases from V and 0 bases from J; bases unmatched to any gene: 1. CDR1 and CDR2 (germline): SGHNT, YENEEA. This CDR3 region has 16 residues. The CDR3 DNA reads TGTGCCAGCAGCCGGACTAGCGGGACGAACACCGGGGAGCTGTTTTTT. This gives the protein CASSRTSGTNTGELFF.

Here the CDR3 reads CASNQRTGQGISGELFF. DNA for the CDR3: TGTGCCAGCAACCAAAGAACGGGACAGGGGATTTCCGGGGAGCTGTTTTTT. The chain uses TRBV7-9 and TRBJ2-2; 10 bases line up with TRBD1. The germline V gene has CDR1 SEHNR and CDR2 FQNEAQ (reference sequence). CDR3 size: 17 residues. The V segment lost 7 bases and the J segment 6 bases; nucleotides outside the gene matches: 14.